Shown below are 25 T cell receptor beta chains from a single sample sequenced in a study of OX40 agonist ivuxolimab in advanced cancers. Sequencing used immunoSEQ multiplex PCR; TCRdb keeps in-frame clones, though not all of them. The data contain approximately 49,000 clones, roughly four fifths of them singletons. The material was CD4+ or CD8+ T cells sorted from blood, obtained in a trial of the OX40 agonist ivuxolimab. All receptors derive from an adult with an advanced solid tumor such as melanoma, head and neck, liver or kidney cancer.

The chain is built from TRBV19 and TRBJ2-7, with a possible D match to TRBD1 (6 bases). The CDR3 consists of 13 residues. Trimming cost V 4 bases and J 2 bases, with 9 bases left between them. Germline values: CDR1 LNHDA, CDR2 SQIVND (reference sequence). The chain's CDR3 is CASSTRGPYEQYF. The CDR3 DNA is TGTGCCAGTAGTACCAGGGGCCCCTACGAGCAGTACTTC.

The gene calls are TRBV6-5 and TRBJ2-1; 10 bases map to TRBD1. The junction had 4 bases not matched to a gene; V was cut back by 6 bases and J by 2 bases. The CDR3 is 15 residues long. CDR1 MNHEY and CDR2 SVGAGI come from the germline V gene. The CDR3 bases are TGTGCCAGCAGACCTGACAGGGGGCCCTACAATGAGCAGTTCTTC. Protein sequence: CASRPDRGPYNEQFF.

The genes are TRBV2 and TRBJ2-3; maybe TRBD2 (6 bases). The CDR3 covers 15 residues. V was pared by 6 bases and J by 2 bases, with 15 bases between. CDR1 SNHLY and CDR2 FYNNEI come from the germline V gene. The chain's CDR3 is CASSGMGGTTDTQYF. CDR3 DNA: TGTGCCAGCAGCGGGATGGGCGGGACCACAGATACGCAGTATTTT.

V and J are TRBV7-2 and TRBJ2-1, with TRBD1 as a possible D gene (6 bases). Trimming removed 3 bases at V and 6 bases at J, with 15 bases between. Germline CDR1 SGHTA, CDR2 FQGNSA. The CDR3 totals 15 residues. The CDR3 protein is CASSFKAGESNEQFF. As DNA, the CDR3 is TGTGCCAGCAGCTTTAAGGCAGGGGAATCCAATGAGCAGTTCTTC.

This sequence joins TRBV7-8 and TRBJ2-5; no clear D. From germline, CDR1 is SGHVS and CDR2 FQNEAQ. CDR3 length: 15 amino acids. The V end was cut by 5 bases, the J end by 5 bases, with 18 bases between. The CDR3 here is CASSRNAVLAETQYF. The DNA for the CDR3 is TGTGCCAGCAGCCGAAATGCGGTTTTGGCCGAGACCCAGTACTTC.

The V call is TRBV7-9, the J call TRBJ2-5; D might be TRBD1 (5 bases). Germline-derived CDR1 and CDR2 are SEHNR and FQNEAQ (reference sequence). The CDR3 has 13 residues. Trimming took 5 bases from V and 4 from J, leaving 11 bases between them. The CDR3 DNA follows: TGTGCCAGCAGCGCCTCTAGGGGAGAGACCCAGTACTTC. Encoded protein: CASSASRGETQYF. The whole variable domain, filled in from reference TRBV7-9 and TRBJ2-5, reads DTGVSQNPRHKITKRGQNVTFRCDPISEHNRLYWYRQTLGQGPEFLTYFQNEAQLEKSRLLSDRFSAERPKGSFSTLEIQRTEQGDSAMYLCASSASRGETQYFGPGTRLLVL.

A single count supports this clone. The rearrangement links TRBV4-1 to TRBJ2-5; D remains ambiguous. The CDR3 is made up of 14 amino acids. The ends were cut back, 0 bases at V and 1 base at J, with 6 bases in the middle. Looked up from germline, CDR1 is MGHRA and CDR2 is YSYEKL. CDR3 in amino acids: CASSQDQLQETQYF. The CDR3 nucleotides are TGCGCCAGCAGCCAAGATCAGCTCCAAGAGACCCAGTACTTC.

This clone was seen more than once but under ten times. V usage is TRBV11-2 and J usage is TRBJ1-3; 8 bases are shared with TRBD1. The germline gives CDR1 SGHAT, CDR2 FQNNGV. This CDR3 contains 16 residues. The J segment lost 2 bases and the V segment lost 5 bases, leaving 8 bases of the junction unmatched. In DNA, the CDR3 is TGTGCCAGCAGCCCCGGGACAGGAAGAACTGGAAACACCATATATTTT. It specifies CASSPGTGRTGNTIYF.

This chain links TRBV9 with TRBJ2-1; 10 bases match TRBD1. CDR3 length equals 15 residues. Germline loops: CDR1 SGDLS, CDR2 YYNGEE. V was pared by 2 bases and J by 5 bases, with 4 bases of the junction left unmatched. The CDR3 DNA reads TGTGCCAGCAGCGTGGGACAGGGGCTCCACAATGAGCAGTTCTTC. Its translation: CASSVGQGLHNEQFF.

The V and J genes are TRBV21-1 and TRBJ1-1. TRBV21-1 constitutes a pseudogene. This CDR3 region has 17 residues. Here the CDR3 reads CASSLKGTQRLNTEAFF. In DNA form, the CDR3 reads TGTGCCAGCAGCTTGAAGGGAACACAGCGCTTGAACACTGAAGCTTTCTTT.

This clone was observed a single time. The V gene is TRBV5-1, the J gene TRBJ1-1; unclear D gene. Trimming stripped 4 bases from V and 6 bases from J, with 13 bases between. Germline lookup yields CDR1 SGHRS and CDR2 YFSETQ. There are 13 residues in the CDR3. The CDR3 loop reads CASSLRGEAEAFF. The CDR3 region has the DNA TGCGCCAGCAGCCTACGCGGGGAGGCTGAAGCTTTCTTT.

This CDR3 reads CASSPSREPPGEQYF. The CDR3 region has the DNA TGTGCCAGCAGTCCGTCCCGAGAGCCCCCTGGGGAGCAGTACTTC. The gene calls are TRBV28 and TRBJ2-7; unclear D gene. The V gene's germline CDR1 is MDHEN and CDR2 SYDVKM. The CDR3 length is 15 residues. V was clipped by 5 bases and J by 7 bases, with 21 bases between them.

The CDR3 sequence: CASSSRAGGGNEQFF. CDR3 bases: TGTGCCAGCAGCTCGCGGGCGGGAGGGGGGAATGAGCAGTTCTTC. The chain recombines TRBV7-2 with TRBJ2-1; 9 bases are a match to TRBD2. Germline V lookup: CDR1 SGHTA, CDR2 FQGNSA. This CDR3 contains 15 residues. Trimming cost V 4 bases and J 7 bases; bases outside gene matches: 8.

V is TRBV4-1 and J is TRBJ2-1; unclear D gene. CDR1 and CDR2 (germline): MGHRA, YSYEKL. CDR3 size: 14 residues. V was clipped by 2 bases and J by 12 bases, with 17 bases between them. CDR3: CASSQRQREVGQFF. In DNA form, the CDR3 reads TGCGCCAGCAGCCAAAGGCAGCGCGAGGTCGGGCAGTTCTTC.

The chain joins TRBV6-1 to TRBJ2-1; possible D gene TRBD2, 6 bases. Trimming shortened V by 0 bases and J by 8 bases, and 14 bases separated the two germline ends. Germline V CDR1 and CDR2: MNHNS, SASEGT. The CDR3 loop spans 15 amino acids. Here the CDR3 reads CASSEAPGEGHEQFF. CDR3 sequence (DNA): TGTGCCAGCAGTGAAGCTCCGGGGGAAGGACATGAGCAGTTCTTC.

The rearrangement links TRBV4-1 to TRBJ1-2; weak D call: TRBD1 (5 bases). This CDR3 region has 16 residues. Germline CDR1 MGHRA, CDR2 YSYEKL. Trimming pared 4 bases from V and 5 bases from J, leaving 20 bases between. The CDR3: CASSPWGTEVLYGYTF. The CDR3 bases are TGCGCCAGCAGCCCTTGGGGGACGGAAGTATTATATGGCTACACCTTC.

The chain's CDR3 is CASSLSGQASYNEQFF. CDR3 bases: TGTGCCAGTAGCCTTTCCGGACAGGCCTCCTACAATGAGCAGTTCTTC. This sequence joins TRBV19 and TRBJ2-1, with 7 bases lining up with TRBD1. This CDR3 has 16 amino acids. Per the germline V gene, CDR1 is LNHDA and CDR2 is SQIVND (reference sequence). Trimming cost V 6 bases and J 0 bases; bases outside gene matches: 8.

The chain employs TRBV18 and TRBJ1-5; D gene uncertain. This CDR3 is built from 16 residues. CDR1 KGHSH and CDR2 LQKENI come from the germline V gene. Trimming took 3 bases from V and 1 from J, leaving 13 bases between them. The CDR3 bases are TGTGCCAGCTCACCTGCTGGAAGAGGGAGCAATCAGCCCCAGCATTTT. Translating it yields CASSPAGRGSNQPQHF.

There are a few counts of this clone. V and J are TRBV7-2 and TRBJ1-2; the match to TRBD1 covers 9 bases. Germline trimming cut 5 bases from V and 7 bases from J; bases unmatched to any gene: 5. There are 13 residues in the CDR3. Germline V lookup: CDR1 SGHTA, CDR2 FQGNSA. The CDR3 DNA reads as TGTGCCAGCAGCCGAAGACAGGGGGTTGGCTACACCTTC. Its protein is CASSRRQGVGYTF.

V usage is TRBV29-1 and J usage is TRBJ2-3, with D perhaps TRBD1 (6 bases). This CDR3 spans 12 amino acids. V lost 7 bases to trimming and J lost 4 bases, with 12 bases between them. Germline lookup yields CDR1 SQVTM and CDR2 ANQGSEA. The CDR3 spells CSGDEGADTQYF. The CDR3 DNA reads TGCAGCGGTGACGAGGGGGCAGATACGCAGTATTTT.

The CDR3 nucleotides read TGTGCCAGCAGCCGGGAGGGTAGCGGGACCTACGAGCAGTACTTC. This gives the protein CASSREGSGTYEQYF. V gene TRBV5-4 combines with J gene TRBJ2-7; TRBD2 matches 8 bases. Germline V gene lookup returns CDR1 SGHNT and CDR2 YYREEE (reference sequence). J was trimmed by 2 bases and V by 4 bases; bases with no gene match: 8. The CDR3 is made up of 15 amino acids.

The V call is TRBV6-1, the J call TRBJ2-3; 9 positions agree with TRBD1. With 6 bases clipped from V and 9 bases from J, the junction kept 19 bases outside the gene matches. The length of the CDR3 is 17 residues. Germline CDR1 reads MNHNS; CDR2 reads SASEGT. The CDR3 protein is CASSESMGQGNLATQYF. CDR3 DNA: TGTGCCAGCAGCGAATCGATGGGACAGGGAAATTTGGCCACGCAGTATTTT.

The CDR3 protein is CASSLILAGGAGANVLTF. The CDR3 region has the DNA TGTGCCAGCAGTTTAATACTAGCGGGAGGTGCAGGGGCCAACGTCCTGACTTTC. The V call is TRBV28, the J call TRBJ2-6; 12 bases are shared with TRBD2. V shed 2 bases, J shed 4 bases, and the junction held 6 bases outside the gene matches. There are 18 residues in the CDR3. Germline V gene sequence: CDR1 MDHEN, CDR2 SYDVKM.

This rearrangement joins TRBV5-3 to TRBJ1-4, with D unclear. TRBV5-3 is reported as an ORF; its role is uncertain. V was trimmed by 4 bases and J by 4 bases, leaving 14 bases between them. The CDR3 spans 15 residues. CDR3 nucleotide sequence: TGTGCCAGAAGCGAGATGAGGGATCTTAATGAAAAACTGTTTTTT. Translation: CARSEMRDLNEKLFF.

About this clone itself: Other DNA sequences within the sample encode an identical CDR3. The chain couples TRBV10-3 to TRBJ2-2; the D is unclear. The V gene lost 2 bases and the J gene lost 7 bases, with 17 bases spanning the gap. The CDR3 is 16 amino acids. Per germline, CDR1 ENHRY and CDR2 SYGVKD. The CDR3 is CAISEISNSENGELFF. The CDR3, as DNA: TGTGCCATCAGTGAGATTAGCAACAGCGAGAACGGGGAGCTGTTTTTT.